Listed here are 18 T cell receptor beta chains from one sample, sequenced in a study of tumor and adjacent non-tumor tissue in lung cancer. The library came from three nested PCR rounds adapted from ARM-PCR protocols. TCRdb analysed the multiplex PCR reads with MiXCR anew, one entry per CDR3 protein. The profile covers about 200,000 distinct CDR3 sequences, with less than 80% appearing a single time and 20% to 25% taken by the ten largest. The template was RNA from unsorted bulk tissue. Source material: lung tumor tissue. These receptors all stem from a man in his 60s with non-small cell lung cancer.

In regard to this clonotype: At one of its ends the junction is not consistent with the germline gene, which may arise from a read error. This sequence joins TRBV4-1 and TRBJ1-3; no clear D gene. The germline CDR1 and CDR2 sequences are MGHRA and YSYEKL. This CDR3 is 18 amino acids long. In DNA form, the CDR3 reads TGCGCCATCAGCCAAGATGTGGGAAGGGCGAGGGTTTCGTACACCATATTTTTT. It yields the protein CAISQDVGRARVSYTIFF.

Turning to this clonotype: This could be a read error, since a much larger clone is one nucleotide away. J is TRBJ1-1 and V is TRBV20-1; 7 bases match TRBD1. The CDR3 extends over 14 amino acids. V lost 6 bases, J lost 2 bases, and 9 bases stayed unmatched. CDR1 and CDR2 (germline): DFQATT, SNEGSKA (reference sequence). The CDR3 DNA is TGCAGTGCGCAATGGACAGGCCTTAACACTGAAGCTTTCTTT. As protein: CSAQWTGLNTEAFF.

The gene calls are TRBV20-1 and TRBJ2-3; unclear D gene. V was clipped by 0 bases and J by 5 bases, with 6 bases between them. This CDR3 has 12 amino acids. The germline gives CDR1 DFQATT, CDR2 SNEGSKA (reference sequence). The CDR3, as DNA: TGCAGTGCTAGAGAGGTTGGAGATACGCAGTATTTT. Its protein product is CSAREVGDTQYF.

CDR3 DNA sequence: TGTGCCAGCAGCCCAAATTGGGCGGGAGACGGTGACCGATTCTTC. Amino acid sequence: CASSPNWAGDGDRFF. The V gene is TRBV11-3, the J gene TRBJ2-1, with 7 bases fitting TRBD2. The V gene end was trimmed by 5 bases and the J gene end by 16 bases; junction bases not matched to a gene: 20. This CDR3 contains 15 residues. Germline V CDR1 and CDR2: SGHNT, YENEEA. Together with reference TRBV11-3 and TRBJ2-1, the CDR3 gives the full variable domain: EAGVVQSPRYKIIEKKQPVAFWCNPISGHNTLYWYLQNLGQGPELLIRYENEEAVDDSQLPKDRFSAERLKGVDSTLKIQPAELGDSAVYLCASSPNWAGDGDRFFGPGTRLTVL.

This clonotype has a single count. Sequence at one end of the junction differs from germline and may be a read error. This rearrangement joins TRBV11-2 to TRBJ2-5; D gene uncertain. CDR1 is SGHAT and CDR2 is FQNNGV in the germline V gene. This CDR3 spans 14 amino acids. CDR3 DNA: TGTGCCCGCAACCCCGCGACGGACCAAGATACCCAGTACTTC. It translates to CARNPATDQDTQYF.

This clonotype is medium-sized. This sequence joins TRBV7-8 and TRBJ2-7; TRBD1 or TRBD2 may be the D gene (5 bases each). CDR3 length: 12 residues. V was pared by 4 bases and J by 11 bases, with 15 bases between. CDR1 SGHVS and CDR2 FQNEAQ come from the germline V gene. The CDR3 sequence: CASSSGTEREYF. In nucleotides, the CDR3 is TGTGCCAGCAGCTCCGGGACGGAGAGGGAGTACTTC.

The rearrangement links TRBV10-1 to TRBJ2-1; D unresolved. CDR3 length: 14 residues. Germline values: CDR1 WNHNN, CDR2 SYGVQD (reference sequence). V was shortened by 4 bases and J by 9 bases, with 16 bases between the two germline ends. For the CDR3, the DNA is TGCGCCAGCAGTGTTGGAGACGCCATCCCTGAGCAGTTCTTC. It yields the protein CASSVGDAIPEQFF.

This sequence joins TRBV11-3 and TRBJ2-3, with TRBD2 matching 7 bases. J was trimmed by 8 bases and V by 6 bases; bases with no gene match: 14. Germline values: CDR1 SGHNT, CDR2 YENEEA. The CDR3 spans 15 residues. CDR3 loop: CASSLGRVGGGTQYF. The CDR3 nucleotides read TGTGCCAGCAGTTTGGGGAGGGTCGGTGGAGGTACGCAGTATTTT. The entire variable domain, with the rest obtained from reference TRBV11-3 and TRBJ2-3, is as follows: EAGVVQSPRYKIIEKKQPVAFWCNPISGHNTLYWYLQNLGQGPELLIRYENEEAVDDSQLPKDRFSAERLKGVDSTLKIQPAELGDSAVYLCASSLGRVGGGTQYFGPGTRLTVL.

Of note for this clonotype: The missing conserved phenylalanine or tryptophan at the end of this CDR3 makes a read error likely. The rearrangement uses TRBV28 and TRBJ1-5; the D gene is possibly TRBD1 (6 bases). V was cut by 2 bases and J by 6 bases, with 11 bases left in between. CDR1 is MDHEN, CDR2 SYDVKM, per germline. This CDR3 comprises 14 residues. CDR3 coding DNA: TGTGCCAGCAGTTTACCGATCAGGGGTCAGCCCCAGCATATT. Its protein is CASSLPIRGQPQHI.

In the case of this clonotype: The junction does not match germline at one end; this may be a read error. The rearrangement joins TRBV4-3 to TRBJ2-2; D not certain. This CDR3 comprises 14 residues. Germline CDR1 is LGHNA and CDR2 is YSLEER. The DNA of the CDR3 is TGCGTCAGCAGCCAAGTAACGCAGTACGGGGAGCTGTTTTTT. Encoded protein: CVSSQVTQYGELFF.

Details on this clonotype: Sequence at one end of the junction differs from germline and may be a read error. The CDR3, as DNA: TGCAGTACTAGAGCGACAACGGGTCATAGCAATCAGCCCCAGCATTTT. Its translation is CSTRATTGHSNQPQHF. This sequence joins TRBV20-1 and TRBJ1-5; no reliable D call. The CDR3 covers 16 residues. CDR1 and CDR2 from the germline V gene are DFQATT and SNEGSKA (reference sequence).

In the case of this clonotype: A junction boundary mismatches the germline segment, possibly from a read error. The rearrangement uses TRBV6-1 and TRBJ2-6; 11 bases are shared with TRBD1. In germline, CDR1 is MNHNS, CDR2 SASEGT. This CDR3 has 15 residues. The CDR3 DNA follows: TGTGCCTGCAGCGGACAGGGGGCTGGGGCCAACGTACTGACTTTC. The encoded protein is CACSGQGAGANVLTF.

The rearrangement links TRBV12-3 or TRBV12-4 to TRBJ1-3, with a tentative D call TRBD1 (5 bases). The germline V and J ends were trimmed by 7 bases and 3 bases, with 16 bases remaining between them. The length of the CDR3 is 15 residues. DNA for the CDR3: TGTGCCAGCACCCTGGGACGGCACTATGGAAACACCATATATTTT. Encoded protein: CASTLGRHYGNTIYF.

Concerning this clonotype: With a much larger clone just one base away, this may be a read error. The chain's CDR3 is CASGLVNPVEQLF. The CDR3 coding sequence is TGTGCTAGTGGTTTGGTAAATCCGGTTGAGCAGTTATTC. The V gene is TRBV12-5, the J gene TRBJ2-1; D unclear. CDR3 length: 13 residues. CDR1 and CDR2 (germline): LGHNT, FRNRAP.

Turning to this clonotype: Mismatch with germline at one junction end may stem from a read error. V and J are TRBV29-1 and TRBJ1-1; D remains ambiguous. The CDR3 spans 13 residues. Per the germline V gene, CDR1 is SQVTM and CDR2 is ANQGSEA. CDR3 sequence: CSVAVGPDPEPFF. CDR3 nucleotides: TGCAGCGTTGCAGTAGGGCCGGACCCTGAACCTTTCTTT.

As regards this clonotype: The conserved phenylalanine or tryptophan normally closing the CDR3 is absent here, so this likely arose from a read error. The chain's CDR3 is CASGTGGGTEAFV. In nucleotides, the CDR3 is TGTGCCAGCGGGACAGGGGGTGGCACTGAAGCTTTCGTT. The V and J genes are TRBV5-4 and TRBJ1-1, with 11 bases fitting TRBD1. The V gene's germline CDR1 is SGHNT and CDR2 YYREEE (reference sequence). J was trimmed by 4 bases and V by 7 bases; bases with no gene match: 3. The CDR3 is made up of 13 amino acids.

This clonotype was seen a few times. The CDR3 DNA sequence: TGCAGCGTTGCCCGGGACTATCAGGCCCCGCAGTATTTT. It codes for CSVARDYQAPQYF. V usage is TRBV29-1 and J usage is TRBJ2-3; 7 bases are shared with TRBD2. J lost 10 bases, V lost 4 bases, and 11 bases had no gene match. This CDR3 contains 13 residues. Per germline, CDR1 SQVTM and CDR2 ANQGSEA.

The chain employs TRBV7-9 and TRBJ2-3; TRBD1 matches at 9 bases. The CDR3 extends over 13 amino acids. From germline, CDR1 is SEHNR and CDR2 FQNEAQ (reference sequence). V trimming: 5 bases; J trimming: 6 bases; junction bases outside the gene matches: 3. The CDR3 bases are TGTGCCAGCAGCGCCGGGACAGGGGATACGCAGTATTTT. The encoded protein is CASSAGTGDTQYF.